The 27 T cell receptor beta chains given below trace back to one sample, sequenced in a study of blood T cells in healthy people across ages. Primed by a sample-barcoded 5' primer and a J-beta primer mix, a second PCR proceeded for 7 to 11 cycles. TCRdb fed the 5' RACE reads into MiXCR, producing one record per CDR3 protein. The sample records 1.5 million to 2 million distinct CDR3 sequences, under 30% being singletons. The sequencing sample was made of blood. The receptors originated from a woman aged 30 to 39 in good health.

The rearrangement uses TRBV5-1 and TRBJ2-1, with TRBD2 matching 13 bases. The V segment lost 5 bases and the J segment 8 bases; nucleotides outside the gene matches: 4. CDR1 SGHRS and CDR2 YFSETQ come from the germline V gene. The CDR3 has 14 amino acids. The DNA of the CDR3 is TGCGCCAGCAGACTAGGACTAGCGGGGGATGAGCAGTTCTTC. It codes for CASRLGLAGDEQFF.

This clonotype has only a few counts. The chain is built from TRBV5-1 and TRBJ2-3; D uncertain. The CDR3 runs 16 residues. Trimming took 1 base from V and 6 from J, leaving 18 bases between them. The germline gives CDR1 SGHRS, CDR2 YFSETQ. This chain's CDR3 is CASSLLGHPRADTQYF. In DNA form, the CDR3 reads TGCGCCAGCAGCTTGCTAGGCCATCCTCGGGCCGATACGCAGTATTTT.

This clonotype was found many times. The rearrangement uses TRBV24-1 and TRBJ2-7; 7 positions match TRBD1. The CDR3 length is 11 residues. Germline loops: CDR1 KGHDR, CDR2 SFDVKD. The V segment lost 2 bases and the J segment 12 bases; nucleotides outside the gene matches: 3. The CDR3 loop reads CATSDSDRAYF. The CDR3 nucleotides are TGTGCCACCAGTGATTCCGACAGGGCGTACTTC.

For this clonotype: The junction does not match germline at one end; this may be a read error. This chain uses TRBV28 with TRBJ2-7; 10 nucleotides line up with TRBD1. Germline-derived CDR1 and CDR2 are MDHEN and SYDVKM. The CDR3 has 15 residues. As DNA, the CDR3 is TGTGCCGGCAGCTATGGGGGGACAGGGGAACTCGAGCAGTACTTC. This encodes CAGSYGGTGELEQYF.

This clonotype was detected only a few times. V gene TRBV29-1 combines with J gene TRBJ1-1, with D possibly matching TRBD1 (6 bases). The CDR3 sequence is 13 residues long. V lost 3 bases to trimming and J lost 4 bases, with 12 bases between them. Germline V lookup: CDR1 SQVTM, CDR2 ANQGSEA. The CDR3 sequence: CSVDGRGATEAFF. The CDR3 nucleotides are TGCAGCGTTGATGGTCGGGGGGCCACTGAAGCTTTCTTT. Full variable domain (remainder filled in from reference TRBV29-1 and TRBJ1-1): SAVISQKPSRDICQRGTSLTIQCQVDSQVTMMFWYRQQPGQSLTLIATANQGSEATYESGFVIDKFPISRPNLTFSTLTVSNMSPEDSSIYLCSVDGRGATEAFFGQGTRLTVV.

Worth noting for this clonotype: The junction does not match germline at one end; this may be a read error. The chain recombines TRBV20-1 with TRBJ2-7; 9 nucleotides align to TRBD1. The CDR3 runs to 13 residues. CDR1 and CDR2 (germline): DFQATT, SNEGSKA (reference sequence). The CDR3 region is CSVKTGGPYERYF. CDR3 sequence (DNA): TGCAGTGTTAAGACAGGGGGGCCGTACGAGCGGTACTTC.

This clonotype showed up many times. The chain combines TRBV5-1 with TRBJ2-7, with 7 bases identical to TRBD2. CDR3 length: 14 amino acids. Germline trimming cut 0 bases from V and 4 bases from J; bases unmatched to any gene: 4. CDR1 is SGHRS and CDR2 is YFSETQ in the germline V gene. DNA for the CDR3: TGCGCCAGCAGCTTGGCTGGGGGGGTTTACGAGCAGTACTTC. This codes for CASSLAGGVYEQYF.

This rearrangement joins TRBV13 to TRBJ2-5, with D uncertain. The CDR3 contains 16 residues. V lost 0 bases and J 11 bases, leaving 22 bases between the germline ends. Germline assignment: CDR1 PRHDT and CDR2 FYEKMQ (reference sequence). The CDR3 DNA follows: TGTGCCAGCAGCTTAGGAGGGAATAGGGCTTCCTACGGGCAGTACTTC. Protein sequence: CASSLGGNRASYGQYF.

A remark on this clonotype: A read error may account for a junction end that differs from germline. The chain employs TRBV11-2 and TRBJ2-7; TRBD1 agrees at 7 bases. The CDR3 extends over 13 amino acids. Germline V gene sequence: CDR1 SGHAT, CDR2 FQNNGV. CDR3 nucleotides: TGTGCCAGCAGCTCCGGGACAGAATACGACCAGTACTTC. Residues: CASSSGTEYDQYF.

The chain carries TRBV27 and TRBJ2-1; tentative D call: TRBD2 (5 bases). V was pared by 8 bases and J by 12 bases, with 14 bases between. The CDR3 is made up of 11 amino acids. Per the germline V gene, CDR1 is MNHEY and CDR2 is SMNVEV (reference sequence). CDR3 DNA: TGTGCCAGCGGAGACGGGGTGGGGCAGTTCTTC. Translating gives CASGDGVGQFF.

The sample holds many counts of this clonotype. This chain links TRBV12-3 or TRBV12-4 with TRBJ2-5; D ambiguous. V dropped 6 bases and J dropped 2 bases, with 10 bases sitting between them. The CDR3 has 13 residues. The CDR3 here is CASSLGTQETQYF. CDR3 bases: TGTGCCAGCAGCTTGGGTACTCAAGAGACCCAGTACTTC.

Only a few counts were recorded for this clonotype. The gene calls are TRBV12-3 or TRBV12-4 and TRBJ2-5; a weak D match, TRBD2 (6 bases). CDR3 length: 16 amino acids. Deletions cut 6 bases from V and 5 bases from J, with 22 bases between. CDR3 loop: CASSSSLSGGVETQYF. The CDR3, as DNA: TGTGCCAGCAGCTCCTCACTAAGCGGAGGGGTGGAGACCCAGTACTTC.

V usage is TRBV5-1 and J usage is TRBJ2-3; D possibly uses TRBD1 or TRBD2 (5 bases each). Germline values: CDR1 SGHRS, CDR2 YFSETQ. The CDR3 contains 16 residues. Trimming stripped 4 bases from V and 11 bases from J, with 26 bases between. The CDR3 DNA reads as TGCGCCAGCAGCCCCTCCCCGGGACCACCCACAATAGAGCAGTATTTT. Its translation: CASSPSPGPPTIEQYF.

This clonotype was seen more than once but under ten times. V gene TRBV2 combines with J gene TRBJ1-5; D gene unclear. Germline V gene sequence: CDR1 SNHLY, CDR2 FYNNEI. The CDR3 contains 12 residues. V lost 4 bases, J lost 8 bases, and 9 bases lay in between. The CDR3 DNA is TGTGCCAGCAGTGCCCCACGAAAGCCCCAGCATTTT. Protein product: CASSAPRKPQHF.

V gene TRBV24-1 combines with J gene TRBJ1-5, with a possible D match to TRBD1 (6 bases). V dropped 2 bases and J dropped 4 bases, with 11 bases sitting between them. The CDR3 is 15 residues long. Germline V lookup: CDR1 KGHDR, CDR2 SFDVKD. Here the CDR3 reads CATSDSGGTNQPQHF. The DNA of the CDR3 is TGTGCCACCAGTGATTCGGGGGGGACAAATCAGCCCCAGCATTTT.

This clonotype has at least ten counts. CDR3 nucleotide sequence: TGCAGCGTTGAATTATCGACGGGGGAGTCCCCCAATTACGAGCAGTACTTC. It encodes CSVELSTGESPNYEQYF. This chain links TRBV29-1 with TRBJ2-7, with D possibly matching TRBD2 (6 bases). CDR1 and CDR2 from the germline V gene are SQVTM and ANQGSEA. The CDR3 runs 17 residues. The V end was cut by 2 bases, the J end by 4 bases, with 24 bases between.

About this clonotype: A much larger clonotype is one base distant, so this may be a read error. The chain uses TRBV20-1 and TRBJ2-5; no firm D call. The J call is in doubt because the DNA end fits TRBJ2-7 better. Germline V gene sequence: CDR1 DFQATT, CDR2 SNEGSKA (reference sequence). This CDR3 contains 13 residues. CDR3 in DNA: TGCAGTGCCGTAAGCAGTGCGGTTTACGAGCAGTACTTC. Protein product: CSAVSSAVYEQYF.

The sample holds a few counts of this clonotype. The chain uses TRBV4-2 and TRBJ2-5, with 9 positions matching TRBD2. Per the germline V gene, CDR1 is LGHNA and CDR2 is YNFKEQ. This CDR3 is built from 17 residues. The V gene end was trimmed by 1 base and the J gene end by 5 bases; junction bases not matched to a gene: 11. The CDR3 region has the DNA TGTGCCAGCAGCCAAGGAGGGCGGGGGGGACCCCCGGAGACCCAGTACTTC. Protein product: CASSQGGRGGPPETQYF.

The chain links TRBV7-2 to TRBJ1-2; 9 bases match TRBD1. The germline CDR1 and CDR2 sequences are SGHTA and FQGNSA. The CDR3 is 16 residues long. The V and J ends lost 0 bases and 4 bases, in that order; junction bases with no gene match: 6. CDR3 DNA: TGTGCCAGCAGCTTAGCGTATGGGACAGGGACCTATGGCTACACCTTC. It yields the protein CASSLAYGTGTYGYTF.

This clonotype was found a few times. The genes are TRBV7-2 and TRBJ2-2; 7 bases map to TRBD1. There are 15 residues in the CDR3. Unmatched junction bases numbered 7, after V lost 7 bases and J lost 2 bases. CDR1 is SGHTA, CDR2 FQGNSA, per germline. CDR3 region: CASTLWDSNTGELFF. DNA for the CDR3: TGTGCCAGCACCCTATGGGACAGTAACACCGGGGAGCTGTTTTTT.

The table lists this clonotype with many counts. The rearrangement uses TRBV6-2 or TRBV6-3 and TRBJ1-2, with unresolved D. Germline loops: CDR1 MNHEY, CDR2 SVGEGT. This CDR3 is built from 12 residues. The ends were cut back, 4 bases at V and 4 bases at J, with 7 bases in the middle. The CDR3 DNA sequence: TGTGCCAGCAGTTTCACCGTCTATGGCTACACCTTC. It is translated as CASSFTVYGYTF.

The gene calls are TRBV20-1 and TRBJ1-2; D may be TRBD1 (5 bases). Per the germline V gene, CDR1 is DFQATT and CDR2 is SNEGSKA (reference sequence). CDR3 length: 13 amino acids. Trimming took 6 bases from V and 8 from J, leaving 19 bases between them. The CDR3 loop reads CSAAGTAIQGYTF. The DNA for the CDR3 is TGCAGTGCAGCCGGGACCGCGATCCAAGGCTACACCTTC.

This sequence joins TRBV5-1 and TRBJ2-3, with 9 bases lining up with TRBD2. The V segment lost 0 bases and the J segment 5 bases; nucleotides outside the gene matches: 7. The CDR3 is 16 amino acids. Germline values: CDR1 SGHRS, CDR2 YFSETQ. The CDR3 region has the DNA TGCGCCAGCAGCTTGGAGGGACTAGCTACGGGAGATACGCAGTATTTT. It specifies CASSLEGLATGDTQYF.

Many counts were recorded for this clonotype. The chain employs TRBV7-2 and TRBJ2-3; D call uncertain. CDR1 is SGHTA, CDR2 FQGNSA, per germline. The CDR3 extends over 15 amino acids. The V end was cut by 2 bases, the J end by 3 bases, with 12 bases between. The CDR3 sequence is CASSLSRRNTDTQYF. CDR3 nucleotide sequence: TGTGCCAGCAGCTTATCTCGCCGGAATACAGATACGCAGTATTTT. Using reference TRBV7-2 and TRBJ2-3 for the parts outside the CDR3, the full variable domain is GAGVSQSPSNKVTEKGKDVELRCDPISGHTALYWYRQSLGQGLEFLIYFQGNSAPDKSGLPSDRFSAERTGGSVSTLTIQRTQQEDSAVYLCASSLSRRNTDTQYFGPGTRLTVL.

The chain combines TRBV5-1 with TRBJ2-3; a weak D match, TRBD1 (5 bases). CDR3 length equals 17 residues. Germline lookup yields CDR1 SGHRS and CDR2 YFSETQ. V dropped 4 bases and J dropped 0 bases, with 18 bases sitting between them. The chain's CDR3 is CASSPDGATTSTDTQYF. CDR3 DNA: TGCGCCAGCAGCCCTGATGGGGCAACGACTAGCACAGATACGCAGTATTTT.

This clonotype was counted ten times or more. The CDR3 DNA follows: TGCAGCGTTGAAATGGGACAGAACTATGGCTACACCTTC. Its translation: CSVEMGQNYGYTF. The J gene is TRBJ1-2, the V gene TRBV29-1, with 7 bases that match TRBD1. Germline lookup yields CDR1 SQVTM and CDR2 ANQGSEA. Losses at the gene ends were 2 bases for V and 2 bases for J; bases not matched to a gene: 2. The CDR3 totals 13 residues. The complete variable domain, with remaining parts taken from reference TRBV29-1 and TRBJ1-2, reads SAVISQKPSRDICQRGTSLTIQCQVDSQVTMMFWYRQQPGQSLTLIATANQGSEATYESGFVIDKFPISRPNLTFSTLTVSNMSPEDSSIYLCSVEMGQNYGYTFGSGTRLTVV.

This clonotype was seen a single time. The rearrangement joins TRBV7-2 to TRBJ2-1; TRBD2 is a possible D gene (6 bases). V was cut by 3 bases and J by 2 bases, with 26 bases left in between. The CDR3 totals 20 residues. CDR1 SGHTA and CDR2 FQGNSA come from the germline V gene. The DNA of the CDR3 is TGTGCCAGCAGCTTCAGGGTTGGAGGGCCAGCGTCACCGACCTACAATGAGCAGTTCTTC. It codes for CASSFRVGGPASPTYNEQFF.